This T cell receptor beta chain was sequenced in a study of spatial heterogeneity in lung cancer. V was cut by 1 base and J by 1 base, with 16 bases left in between. This CDR3 comprises 17 residues. Germline V gives CDR1 MDHEN, CDR2 SYDVKM. Via MiXCR, TCRdb re-called the 5' RACE reads, giving one row per CDR3 protein. This table holds about 19,000 distinct CDR3 sequences, 10% found once. As for time point: blood at routine non-recurrence follow-up after resection. Sequenced here: PBMCs, sampled at follow-up. The origin of this receptor is a female donor with early-stage non-small cell lung cancer. V and J are TRBV28 and TRBJ2-5, with D possibly TRBD2 on 5 matching bases. This CDR3 is CASSLLGGRAAQETQYF. The CDR3 DNA is TGTGCCAGCAGTTTATTAGGAGGTCGAGCGGCCCAAGAGACCCAGTACTTC.